This T cell receptor (beta chain) was sequenced during a study of T cell repertoires in cytomegalovirus infection. The V gene lost 2 bases and the J gene lost 3 bases, with 13 bases spanning the gap. This CDR3 spans 15 amino acids. Germline values: CDR1 MNHEY, CDR2 SVGEGT. Worth noting for this clonotype: Antigen specificity is unknown.

Using its own MiXCR run on the reads, TCRdb lists one record per CDR3 protein. The repertoire consists of 750,000 to 900,000 distinct CDR3 sequences, with around 29% occurring once and the leading ten covering roughly 13%. The genes are TRBV6-2 or TRBV6-3 and TRBJ1-2; the D gene is possibly TRBD1 (5 bases). The clonotype was recovered from a human donor in good health (CMV status not recorded). Some clones in this sample may be carry-over from other donors' samples. The source material was cultured CD8+ T cells from PBMCs, sampled from culture after CMV antigen stimulation. The CDR3 reads CASSYRDASHYGYTF. The CDR3 DNA sequence: TGTGCCAGCAGTTACCGGGACGCAAGCCACTATGGCTACACCTTC.